This T cell receptor beta chain appears in the sequencing data of a study of blood T cell repertoires in COVID-19. Across the study: Researchers got acute and convalescent COVID-19 samples from the United States, Italy and Spain.

V gave up 3 bases and J gave up 1 base, with 10 bases separating them. CDR3 size: 14 residues. Germline V gene lookup returns CDR1 SGHDT and CDR2 YYEEEE. This table comes from immunoSEQ multiplex PCR, and its TCRdb copy is limited to in-frame clones, with some not included. Of under 150,000 clones in the sample, more than 75% were seen once. The sequenced sample consisted of peripheral blood. The TCR originated in a human donor in a cohort sampled during active COVID-19. This rearrangement joins TRBV5-6 to TRBJ2-5; D uncertain. The CDR3 DNA reads as TGTGCCAGCAGCTACCCGGAGTTCCAAGAGACCCAGTACTTC. It translates to CASSYPEFQETQYF.